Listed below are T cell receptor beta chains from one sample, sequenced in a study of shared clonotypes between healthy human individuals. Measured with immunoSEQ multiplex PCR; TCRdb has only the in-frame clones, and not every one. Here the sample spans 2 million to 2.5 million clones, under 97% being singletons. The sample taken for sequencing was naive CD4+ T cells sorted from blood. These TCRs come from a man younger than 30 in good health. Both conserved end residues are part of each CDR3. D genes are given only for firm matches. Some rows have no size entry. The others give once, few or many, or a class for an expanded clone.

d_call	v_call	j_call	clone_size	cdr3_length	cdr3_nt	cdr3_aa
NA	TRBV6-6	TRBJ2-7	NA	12	TGTGCCAGCTTCCGGGAGTGGGGCGAGCAGTACTTC	CASFREWGEQYF
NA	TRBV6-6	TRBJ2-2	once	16	TGTGCCAGCAGTTACGGGGGTGGGCGGGTCACCGGGGAGCTGTTTTTT	CASSYGGGRVTGELFF
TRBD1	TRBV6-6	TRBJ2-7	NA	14	TGTGCCAGCAGTTACGGACAGGGGGCGTTCGAGCAGTACTTC	CASSYGQGAFEQYF
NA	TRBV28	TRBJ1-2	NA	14	TGTGCCAGCAGTTTGCGGGGGGGAACCTATGGCTACACCTTC	CASSLRGGTYGYTF
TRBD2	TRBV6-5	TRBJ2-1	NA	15	TGTGCCAGCAGTTACTCCCCTAGCGGAGACAATGAGCAGTTCTTC	CASSYSPSGDNEQFF
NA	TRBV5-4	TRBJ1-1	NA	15	TGTGCCAGCAGCCACAGCCAGGGAGGGGCCACTGAAGCTTTCTTT	CASSHSQGGATEAFF
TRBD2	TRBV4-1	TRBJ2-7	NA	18	TGCGCCAGCAGCCAAGATCGGTCGCTAGCGGGGGCGGATGGCGAGCAGTACTTC	CASSQDRSLAGADGEQYF
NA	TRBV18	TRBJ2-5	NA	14	TGTGCCAGCTCACCCCCTAGTAGCGTGGAGACCCAGTACTTC	CASSPPSSVETQYF
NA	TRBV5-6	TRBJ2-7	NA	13	TGTGCCAGCAGCTTCTCAGGAGGGTACGAGCAGTACTTC	CASSFSGGYEQYF
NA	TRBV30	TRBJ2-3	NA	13	TGTGCCTGGAGCGTGCGGACCGCAGATACGCAGTATTTT	CAWSVRTADTQYF
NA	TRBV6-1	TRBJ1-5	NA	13	TGTGCCAGCAGTTCCGGGGTCAATCAGCCCCAGCATTTT	CASSSGVNQPQHF
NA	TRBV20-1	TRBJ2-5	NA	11	TGCAGTGCTAGGGAGGGAGAGACCCAGTACTTC	CSAREGETQYF
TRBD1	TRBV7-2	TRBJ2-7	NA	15	TGTGCCAGCAGCTTAAGTAGACAGGGATCCGGTGAGCAGTACTTC	CASSLSRQGSGEQYF
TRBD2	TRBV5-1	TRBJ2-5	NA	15	TGCGCCAGCAGCTTGGGCCTAGCGGGAGCGGGGACCCAGTACTTC	CASSLGLAGAGTQYF
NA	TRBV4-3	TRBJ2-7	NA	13	TGCGCCAGCAGCCAAGATCGAGCGACCGAGCAGTACTTC	CASSQDRATEQYF
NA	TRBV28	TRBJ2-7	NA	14	TGTGCCAGCAGTCTTCCCGGGCCCCCCTACGAGCAGTACTTC	CASSLPGPPYEQYF
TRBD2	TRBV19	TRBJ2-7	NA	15	TGTGCCAGTACTCCAGGGACTAGCGGGATGTACGAGCAGTACTTC	CASTPGTSGMYEQYF
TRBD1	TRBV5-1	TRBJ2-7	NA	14	TGCGCCAGCAGCAGACGGACAGGGTGGGACGAGCAGTACTTC	CASSRRTGWDEQYF
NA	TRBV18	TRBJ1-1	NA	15	TGTGCCAGCTCATCCTACACGGGGGGGAACACTGAAGCTTTCTTT	CASSSYTGGNTEAFF
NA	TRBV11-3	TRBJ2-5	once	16	TGTGCCAGCAGCTTAGGGAGCTGGGGATACGAAGAGACCCAGTACTTC	CASSLGSWGYEETQYF
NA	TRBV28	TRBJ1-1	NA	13	TGTGCCAGCAGGCTTGGACTCAACTTTGAAGCTTTCTTT	CASRLGLNFEAFF
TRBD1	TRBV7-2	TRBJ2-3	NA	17	TGTGCCAGCAGCTTAGAGCGTCTGACAGGGGCGACAGATACGCAGTATTTT	CASSLERLTGATDTQYF
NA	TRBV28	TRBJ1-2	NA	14	TGTGCCGGGCGGGACACTGGGGGCCTCTATGGCTACACCTTC	CAGRDTGGLYGYTF